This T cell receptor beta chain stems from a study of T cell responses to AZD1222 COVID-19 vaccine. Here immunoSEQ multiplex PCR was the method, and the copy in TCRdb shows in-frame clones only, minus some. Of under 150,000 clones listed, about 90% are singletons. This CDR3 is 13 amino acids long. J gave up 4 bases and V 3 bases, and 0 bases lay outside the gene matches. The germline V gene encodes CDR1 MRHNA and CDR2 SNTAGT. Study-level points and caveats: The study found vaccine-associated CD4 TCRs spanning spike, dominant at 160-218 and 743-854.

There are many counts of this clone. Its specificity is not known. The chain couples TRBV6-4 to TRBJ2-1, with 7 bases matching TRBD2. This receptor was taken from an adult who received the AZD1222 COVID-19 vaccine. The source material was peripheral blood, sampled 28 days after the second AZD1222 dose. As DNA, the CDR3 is TGTGCCAGCAGTGAAGCGGGGTACAATGAGCAGTTCTTC. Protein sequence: CASSEAGYNEQFF.